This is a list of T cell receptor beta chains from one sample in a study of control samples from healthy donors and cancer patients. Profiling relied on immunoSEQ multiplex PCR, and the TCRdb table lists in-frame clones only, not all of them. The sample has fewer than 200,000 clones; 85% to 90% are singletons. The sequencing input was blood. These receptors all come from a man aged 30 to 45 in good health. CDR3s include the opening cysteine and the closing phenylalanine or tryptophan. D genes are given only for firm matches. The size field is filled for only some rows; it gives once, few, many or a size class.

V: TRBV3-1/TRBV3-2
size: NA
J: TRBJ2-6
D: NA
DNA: TGTGCCAGCAGCCAAGTCTCATTCTCTGGGGCCAACGTCCTGACTTTC
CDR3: CASSQVSFSGANVLTF

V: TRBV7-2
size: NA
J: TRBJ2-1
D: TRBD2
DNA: TGTGCCAGCAGCCCTATCGGGACTAGCGGCAGTCAGCAGTTCTTC
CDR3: CASSPIGTSGSQQFF

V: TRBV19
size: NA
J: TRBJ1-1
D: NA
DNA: TGTGCCAGTAGTATCGAGACTTACACTGAAGCTTTCTTT
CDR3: CASSIETYTEAFF

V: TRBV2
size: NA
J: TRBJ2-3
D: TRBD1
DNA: TGTGCCAGCAACTCGGGACAGGGATTAGATACGCAGTATTTT
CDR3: CASNSGQGLDTQYF

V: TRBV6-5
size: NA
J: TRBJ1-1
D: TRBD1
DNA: TGTGCCAGCAGTAGGACAGGGGGGACTGAAGCTTTCTTT
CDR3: CASSRTGGTEAFF

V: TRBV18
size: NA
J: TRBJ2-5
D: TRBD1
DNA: TGTGCCAGCTCTCAGACAGGGGGCGAAGAGACCCAGTACTTC
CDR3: CASSQTGGEETQYF

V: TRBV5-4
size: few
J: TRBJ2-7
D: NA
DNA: TGTGCCAGCAGCTGGGACGGCCTCTACGAGCAGTACTTC
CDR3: CASSWDGLYEQYF

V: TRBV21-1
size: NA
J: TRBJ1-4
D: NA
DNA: TGTGCCAGCATGGTCAGGCCTGAAAAACTGTTTTTT
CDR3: CASMVRPEKLFF

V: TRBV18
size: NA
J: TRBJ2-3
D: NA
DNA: TGTGCCAGCTCACCCCCTACACTGACAGATACGCAGTATTTT
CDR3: CASSPPTLTDTQYF

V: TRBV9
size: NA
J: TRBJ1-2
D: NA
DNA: TGTGCCAGCAGCCAATCAGGGTTCTATGGCCACACCTTC
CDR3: CASSQSGFYGHTF

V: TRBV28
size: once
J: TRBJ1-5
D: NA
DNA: TGTGCCAGCAGTTTCTGGGGGAAAAATCAGCCCCAGCATTTT
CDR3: CASSFWGKNQPQHF

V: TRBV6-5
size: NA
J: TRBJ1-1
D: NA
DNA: TGTGCCAGCAATAACGAGAGGAACACTGAAGCTTTCTTT
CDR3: CASNNERNTEAFF